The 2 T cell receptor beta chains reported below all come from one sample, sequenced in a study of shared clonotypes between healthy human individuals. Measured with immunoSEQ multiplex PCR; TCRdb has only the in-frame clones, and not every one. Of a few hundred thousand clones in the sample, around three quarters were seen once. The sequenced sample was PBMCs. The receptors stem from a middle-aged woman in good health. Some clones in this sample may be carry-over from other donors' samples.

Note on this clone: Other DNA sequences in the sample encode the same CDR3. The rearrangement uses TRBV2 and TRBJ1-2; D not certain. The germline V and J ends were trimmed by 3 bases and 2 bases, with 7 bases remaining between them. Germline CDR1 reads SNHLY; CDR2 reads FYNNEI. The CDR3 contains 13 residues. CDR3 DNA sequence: TGTGCCAGCAGTGAGCAGGCGAACTATGGCTACACCTTC. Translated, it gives CASSEQANYGYTF.

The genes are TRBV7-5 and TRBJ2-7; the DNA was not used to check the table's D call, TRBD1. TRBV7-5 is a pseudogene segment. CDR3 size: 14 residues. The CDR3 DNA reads TGTGTCAGAAGCTGGAGCGGACAGCCATACGAGCAGTACTTC. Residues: CVRSWSGQPYEQYF.